This T cell receptor beta chain was found in a study of siplizumab effects on memory and regulatory T cells. The germline V and J ends were trimmed by 5 bases and 5 bases, with 6 bases remaining between them. The CDR3 loop spans 11 amino acids. Germline values: CDR1 SEHNR, CDR2 FQNEAQ (reference sequence). Assays examined about 100,000 TCR templates per sample. Sequenced by immunoSEQ multiplex PCR; TCRdb stores in-frame clones only, minus some. The data hold more than 85,000 clones, with 80% to 95% observed a single time. The chain has TRBV7-9 and TRBJ1-1; D gene uncertain. The TCR was taken from a human donor in good health. The material sequenced was CD4+ T cells sorted from blood. The CDR3 region is CASSPRTEAFF. For the CDR3, the DNA is TGTGCCAGCAGCCCACGGACTGAAGCTTTCTTT.